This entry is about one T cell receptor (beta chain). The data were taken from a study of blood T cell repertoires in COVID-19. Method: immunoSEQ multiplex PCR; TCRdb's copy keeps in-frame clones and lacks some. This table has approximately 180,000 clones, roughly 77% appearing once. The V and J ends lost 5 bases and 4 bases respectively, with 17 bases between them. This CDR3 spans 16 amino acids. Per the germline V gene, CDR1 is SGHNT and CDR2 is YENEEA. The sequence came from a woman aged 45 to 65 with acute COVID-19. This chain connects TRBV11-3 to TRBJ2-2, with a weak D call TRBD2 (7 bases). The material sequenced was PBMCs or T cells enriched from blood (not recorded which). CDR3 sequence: CASSLDGGQVTGELFF. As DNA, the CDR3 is TGTGCCAGCAGCCTCGACGGGGGGCAGGTCACCGGGGAGCTGTTTTTT.